The 17 T cell receptor beta chains given below trace back to one sample, sequenced in a study of T cell clones after liver transplantation (dated by TCRdb to the late 2010s). Library preparation employed the immunoSEQ multiplex PCR assay. TCRdb obtained this table from immuneACCESS and retained in-frame rearrangements with V and J assigned. These tables miss some clones; where compared with another copy, unresolved V genes account for less than half of the shortfall, and the remainder is unexplained. This sample gives more than 75,000 clones in total; around four fifths of them show up just once. The ten largest clones capture 0.4% to 0.6% of the sample. The input for sequencing was CD4+ T cells from blood, taken just over 45 months after liver transplant. These receptors all stem from a human patient who received a liver transplant. After a transplant, some of the T cells may come from the graft donor.

The chain links TRBV29-1 to TRBJ1-2; no clear D. The CDR3 runs to 13 residues. From germline, CDR1 is SQVTM and CDR2 ANQGSEA. The V end lost 7 bases, the J end lost 7 bases, and 19 bases lay between the germline ends. The CDR3 sequence: CSAIDPSLGGYTF. Written as DNA, the CDR3 is TGCAGCGCCATAGACCCGTCGCTGGGTGGCTACACCTTC.

The chain uses TRBV28 and TRBJ2-7; tentative D call: TRBD2 (6 bases). Looked up from germline, CDR1 is MDHEN and CDR2 is SYDVKM. The CDR3 length is 13 residues. V lost 7 bases and J 2 bases, leaving 12 bases between the germline ends. CDR3 bases: TGTGCCAGCAAGGGCGGCGGGGCCTACGAGCAGTACTTC. It specifies CASKGGGAYEQYF.

The chain has TRBV5-1 and TRBJ2-3, with 13 nucleotides matching TRBD2. This CDR3 has 17 amino acids. Germline CDR1 and CDR2: SGHRS and YFSETQ. After removal of 4 bases from V and 1 base from J, the junction contained 6 bases not matched to a gene. Here the CDR3 reads CASSPGTSGTGTDTQYF. DNA for the CDR3: TGCGCCAGCAGCCCGGGGACTAGCGGGACGGGCACAGATACGCAGTATTTT. The full variable domain, with the rest looked up from reference TRBV5-1 and TRBJ2-3, is KAGVTQTPRYLIKTRGQQVTLSCSPISGHRSVSWYQQTPGQGLQFLFEYFSETQRNKGNFPGRFSGRQFSNSRSEMNVSTLELGDSALYLCASSPGTSGTGTDTQYFGPGTRLTVL.

The chain uses TRBV2 and TRBJ1-3; no reliable D call. The CDR3 consists of 12 residues. Per the germline V gene, CDR1 is SNHLY and CDR2 is FYNNEI. The V end lost 3 bases, the J end lost 14 bases, and 14 bases lay between the germline ends. The CDR3 sequence is CASSERALSLYF. The CDR3 DNA is TGTGCCAGCAGTGAGAGGGCCCTCAGCCTATATTTT.

The chain joins TRBV27 to TRBJ2-3, with TRBD1 as a possible D gene (5 bases). V lost 11 bases, J lost 0 bases, and 15 bases lay in between. Germline V CDR1 and CDR2: MNHEY, SMNVEV (reference sequence). This CDR3 contains 14 residues. For the CDR3, the DNA is TGTGCCTCCCAGGGTAGTCCTAGCACAGATACGCAGTATTTT. This sequence encodes CASQGSPSTDTQYF.

The chain is built from TRBV5-1 and TRBJ2-1; 10 nucleotides agree with TRBD2. The germline CDR1 and CDR2 sequences are SGHRS and YFSETQ. The trim removed 4 bases at V and 8 bases at J, leaving 9 bases unmatched. The CDR3 is 15 residues long. CDR3 sequence (DNA): TGCGCCAGCAGCCTACCTCTAGCGGGAGCGTATGAGCAGTTCTTC. Translated: CASSLPLAGAYEQFF.

The chain employs TRBV18 and TRBJ1-1, with 8 bases that match TRBD1. V was clipped by 2 bases and J by 5 bases; unmatched bases: 4. This CDR3 is 14 amino acids long. Germline CDR1 and CDR2: KGHSH and LQKENI. The CDR3 DNA sequence: TGTGCCAGCTCACCATCCACAGGGGGAACTGAAGCTTTCTTT. As protein: CASSPSTGGTEAFF.

In this sample, this clone turned up many times. This chain connects TRBV4-1 to TRBJ1-4, with D possibly TRBD1 on 5 matching bases. V was shortened by 7 bases and J by 7 bases, with 10 bases between the two germline ends. The germline CDR1 and CDR2 sequences are MGHRA and YSYEKL. The CDR3 runs 12 residues. DNA for the CDR3: TGCGCCAGCACCAGGGACTTTGAAAAACTGTTTTTT. Protein product: CASTRDFEKLFF.

A remark on this clone: The same CDR3 is also encoded by other DNA sequences in this sample. V is TRBV5-1 and J is TRBJ2-3; TRBD1 matches at 10 bases. V dropped 3 bases and J dropped 3; count of bases not matched to a gene: 1. Germline assignment: CDR1 SGHRS and CDR2 YFSETQ. This CDR3 has 14 residues. The CDR3 loop reads CASSSGQGTDTQYF. DNA for the CDR3: TGCGCCAGCAGCTCGGGACAGGGGACAGATACGCAGTATTTT.

The V and J genes are TRBV6-5 and TRBJ2-2, with TRBD1 matching over 9 bases. V dropped 5 bases and J dropped 8; count of bases not matched to a gene: 6. The CDR3 is 14 amino acids. Germline CDR1 MNHEY, CDR2 SVGAGI. The CDR3 nucleotides are TGTGCCAGCAGTCCCGGACAGGGGCGTGGGGAGCTGTTTTTT. This translates into CASSPGQGRGELFF.

The chain links TRBV19 to TRBJ2-3, with 7 bases fitting TRBD2. CDR3 length equals 14 residues. Looked up from germline, CDR1 is LNHDA and CDR2 is SQIVND (reference sequence). The V gene end was trimmed by 3 bases and the J gene end by 4 bases; junction bases not matched to a gene: 4. The CDR3 is CASSMVAGADTQYF. DNA of the CDR3: TGTGCCAGTAGTATGGTTGCGGGAGCAGATACGCAGTATTTT.

This clone was detected only a few times. This chain connects TRBV7-9 to TRBJ1-1, with D tentatively TRBD1 (6 bases). Germline CDR1 is SEHNR and CDR2 is FQNEAQ (reference sequence). The CDR3 runs 14 residues. Trimming shortened V by 5 bases and J by 1 base, and 11 bases separated the two germline ends. The CDR3 DNA is TGTGCCAGCAGCGAGGGACATCGGAACACTGAAGCTTTCTTT. This translates into CASSEGHRNTEAFF.

The rearrangement links TRBV30 to TRBJ2-3, with 7 positions matching TRBD2. Germline values: CDR1 GTSNPN, CDR2 SVGIG (reference sequence). This CDR3 contains 16 residues. V was clipped by 5 bases and J by 3 bases; unmatched bases: 14. The CDR3 loop is CAWYDRSGKGTDTQYF. In DNA form, the CDR3 reads TGTGCCTGGTATGATCGGAGCGGGAAGGGTACAGATACGCAGTATTTT.

The table lists this clone with a count of one. The rearrangement links TRBV30 to TRBJ1-1, with D possibly matching TRBD1 (6 bases). The ends were cut back, 5 bases at V and 1 base at J, with 11 bases in the middle. The CDR3 sequence is 13 residues long. CDR1 is GTSNPN and CDR2 is SVGIG in the germline V gene (reference sequence). CDR3 nucleotide sequence: TGTGCCTGGCAGACAGGTCAGAACACTGAAGCTTTCTTT. It is translated as CAWQTGQNTEAFF.

The rearrangement joins TRBV7-2 to TRBJ1-2, with D perhaps matching TRBD1 (6 bases). With 8 bases removed from V and 8 bases from J, the gap between germline ends came to 18 bases. The CDR3 totals 13 residues. In germline, CDR1 is SGHTA, CDR2 FQGNSA. This CDR3 is CASAPDRERGYTF. The CDR3, as DNA: TGTGCCAGCGCCCCGGACAGAGAGCGCGGCTACACCTTC.

As DNA, the CDR3 is TGTGCCAGCTCCAGGCCGGGACTAGCGGGAGTTGTCGACAATGAGCAGTTCTTC. Translating it yields CASSRPGLAGVVDNEQFF. The rearrangement links TRBV18 to TRBJ2-1, with 14 bases lining up with TRBD2. The CDR3 runs to 18 residues. Germline V gene lookup returns CDR1 KGHSH and CDR2 LQKENI. Germline trimming cut 6 bases from V and 5 bases from J; bases unmatched to any gene: 12.

The J gene is TRBJ2-2, the V gene TRBV29-1, with TRBD1 matching 8 bases. The CDR3 extends over 16 amino acids. The V and J ends lost 7 bases and 3 bases, in that order; junction bases with no gene match: 13. Germline V gene lookup returns CDR1 SQVTM and CDR2 ANQGSEA. CDR3 in amino acids: CSALWTGLGDTGELFF. The CDR3 DNA is TGCAGCGCCCTCTGGACAGGGTTAGGGGACACCGGGGAGCTGTTTTTT.